What follows is one T cell receptor (beta chain) and its context. The entry originates in a study of blood T cell repertoires in COVID-19. Study-wide background: Material from acute and convalescent COVID-19 was sourced from the United States, Italy and Spain. T cells, B-cell-depleted T cells, or PBMCs provided the cDNA or gDNA that served as material.

How the authors handled the data: Reference gene primer amplification in the assay estimated nucleated cell counts. Sequenced by immunoSEQ multiplex PCR; TCRdb stores in-frame clones only, minus some. Clonal size and the V and J genes are those of that table, whereas D and trimming came from the DNA. The table shows 130,000 or so clones, with roughly 82% occurring only once. V shed 2 bases and J 1 base; nucleotides not matched to a gene: 3. The germline V gene has CDR1 MNHNS and CDR2 SASEGT. This CDR3 contains 16 residues. The chain recombines TRBV6-1 with TRBJ2-3; 10 positions match TRBD1. The specimen sequenced was peripheral blood. The TCR sequence derives from a human donor in a cohort sampled during active COVID-19. CDR3 amino acids: CASSETGTGGTDTQYF. The CDR3 region has the DNA TGTGCCAGCAGTGAAACCGGGACAGGGGGCACAGATACGCAGTATTTT.